This TCR beta chain was sequenced in a study of T cell responses to AZD1222 COVID-19 vaccine. Overall study: Pooling was applied to second doses at about 4 or about 12 weeks.

V lost 1 base and J lost 17, with 18 bases in between. The CDR3 extends over 14 amino acids. CDR1 is SGHAT, CDR2 FQNNGV, per germline. Profiling relied on immunoSEQ multiplex PCR, and the TCRdb table lists in-frame clones only, not all of them. The data show over 100,000 clones, just over 90% seen once. A word on this clone: Its antigen is unidentified.

Overall study results and limits: At baseline, seropositivity was found in only 6 or 7 AZD1222 recipients. Regions 160-218 and 743-854 dominated among vaccine-associated CD4 TCRs spanning spike. Sampling captured repertoires only after the peak T cell response.

This receptor was identified in an adult in good health. V gene TRBV11-2 combines with J gene TRBJ1-6; no clear D. The starting material was peripheral blood, obtained on day 0 of AZD1222 vaccination. In DNA, the CDR3 is TGTGCCAGCAGCTTAGGGCTCAGTCTGGTGGATGTCCACTTT. Translation: CASSLGLSLVDVHF.